The 27 T cell receptor beta chains reported below all come from one sample, sequenced in a study of blood T cell repertoires in COVID-19. Libraries were prepared by immunoSEQ multiplex PCR; TCRdb keeps only in-frame clonotypes and omits some of them. In the table there are roughly 290,000 clones, 70% to 90% of which are singletons. Sequencing was done on a sample of PBMCs or T cells enriched from blood (not recorded which). The receptors here all came from a woman aged 40 to 50 who had recovered from COVID-19.

This clone was seen a single time. V gene TRBV30 combines with J gene TRBJ1-1; no reliable D call. Germline-derived CDR1 and CDR2 are GTSNPN and SVGIG (reference sequence). V shed 0 bases and J shed 6 bases, with 11 bases lying between them. CDR3 length equals 13 residues. CDR3 nucleotides: TGTGCCTGGAGTGTTTCCTCGAGTTCTGAAGCTTTCTTT. The encoded protein is CAWSVSSSSEAFF.

CDR3 nucleotides: TGTGCCAGCAGCCAAAAGGAGTTCCACGAGCAGTACTTC. Its protein is CASSQKEFHEQYF. V gene TRBV3-1 (or the pseudogene TRBV3-2) combines with J gene TRBJ2-7, with unresolved D. The germline CDR1 and CDR2 sequences are LGHDT and YNNKEL (reference sequence). V lost 2 bases and J 5 bases, leaving 10 bases between the germline ends. The CDR3 loop spans 13 amino acids.

Here the CDR3 reads CASSSFPTGATSGANVLTF. DNA for the CDR3: TGTGCCAGCTCATCCTTCCCGACAGGGGCCACCTCTGGGGCCAACGTCCTGACTTTC. This chain uses TRBV18 with TRBJ2-6; 8 positions agree with TRBD1. The CDR3 consists of 19 residues. Germline trimming cut 5 bases from V and 0 bases from J; bases unmatched to any gene: 12. The germline gives CDR1 KGHSH, CDR2 LQKENI.

This clone was detected only once. The chain carries TRBV19 and TRBJ1-4; 7 bases align to TRBD1. Germline V lookup: CDR1 LNHDA, CDR2 SQIVND (reference sequence). This CDR3 is built from 16 residues. Germline trimming cut 6 bases from V and 0 bases from J; bases unmatched to any gene: 7. CDR3 sequence (DNA): TGTGCCAGTAGGGACAGGACCCCTGCAACTAATGAAAAACTGTTTTTT. It encodes CASRDRTPATNEKLFF.

The chain has TRBV11-1 and TRBJ2-1; 11 bases agree with TRBD2. Per the germline V gene, CDR1 is SGHAT and CDR2 is FQDESV (reference sequence). Germline trimming cut 2 bases from V and 10 bases from J; bases unmatched to any gene: 7. This CDR3 comprises 15 residues. CDR3 amino acids: CASSLNLAGGGEQFF. The DNA of the CDR3 is TGTGCCAGCAGCTTAAACCTAGCGGGAGGAGGGGAGCAGTTCTTC.

The gene calls are TRBV5-1 and TRBJ2-3; D is undetermined. Germline-derived CDR1 and CDR2 are SGHRS and YFSETQ. The CDR3 covers 14 residues. V lost 0 bases and J 6 bases, leaving 11 bases between the germline ends. CDR3 DNA sequence: TGCGCCAGCAGCTTGGCTACGGTGTCTGATACGCAGTATTTT. It specifies CASSLATVSDTQYF.

The rearrangement joins TRBV29-1 to TRBJ2-5, with no clear D. The CDR3 sequence is 12 residues long. Trimming took 5 bases from V and 3 from J, leaving 10 bases between them. The V gene's germline CDR1 is SQVTM and CDR2 ANQGSEA. The CDR3, as DNA: TGCAGCGTTACAGCAGACAAAGAGACCCAGTACTTC. Translated, it gives CSVTADKETQYF.

The chain is built from TRBV12-5 and TRBJ2-3, with 7 nucleotides matching TRBD2. The CDR3 sequence is 16 residues long. V was clipped by 2 bases and J by 4 bases; unmatched bases: 9. Per the germline V gene, CDR1 is LGHNT and CDR2 is FRNRAP. CDR3 coding DNA: TGTGCTAGTGGTTTGAACGGGGCGGGAGCCCCAGATACGCAGTATTTT. Encoded protein: CASGLNGAGAPDTQYF.

V is TRBV4-2 and J is TRBJ1-2; D unclear. The CDR3 loop spans 15 amino acids. Trimming removed 1 base at V and 3 bases at J, with 12 bases between. Germline loops: CDR1 LGHNA, CDR2 YNFKEQ. The chain's CDR3 is CASSQATSDYYGYTF. For the CDR3, the DNA is TGTGCCAGCAGCCAAGCGACCTCGGACTACTATGGCTACACCTTC.

This clone came up a few times. This sequence joins TRBV18 and TRBJ1-3, with D maybe TRBD1 (6 bases). Germline loops: CDR1 KGHSH, CDR2 LQKENI. Trimming pared 3 bases from V and 3 bases from J, leaving 12 bases between. This CDR3 has 15 residues. The CDR3 DNA follows: TGTGCCAGCTCACCTACCTCGGACAGTGGAAACACCATATATTTT. This codes for CASSPTSDSGNTIYF.

This chain links TRBV28 with TRBJ2-1; D remains unclear. The CDR3 length is 15 residues. V shed 3 bases and J shed 8 bases, with 17 bases lying between them. The germline CDR1 and CDR2 sequences are MDHEN and SYDVKM. This chain's CDR3 is CASSFPPINRDEQFF. CDR3 coding DNA: TGTGCCAGCAGTTTTCCCCCCATCAACCGCGATGAGCAGTTCTTC.

This chain links TRBV7-8 with TRBJ2-1, with 11 bases fitting TRBD2. The CDR3 sequence is 16 residues long. Per germline, CDR1 SGHVS and CDR2 FQNEAQ. With V trimmed by 5 bases and J by 6 bases, 9 bases remained unmatched. In DNA form, the CDR3 reads TGTGCCAGCAGCGTGCCAACTAGCGGGAGTGGCAATGAGCAGTTCTTC. Translated, it gives CASSVPTSGSGNEQFF.

This rearrangement joins TRBV29-1 to TRBJ1-5; a weak D match, TRBD1 (5 bases). V dropped 3 bases and J dropped 1 base, with 7 bases sitting between them. Germline CDR1 reads SQVTM; CDR2 reads ANQGSEA. This CDR3 is built from 13 residues. CDR3 nucleotide sequence: TGCAGCGTTGACCAGGGAAGCAATCAGCCCCAGCATTTT. It yields the protein CSVDQGSNQPQHF.

J is TRBJ2-1 and V is TRBV6-1, with 9 positions matching TRBD2. V dropped 2 bases and J dropped 4; count of bases not matched to a gene: 3. In germline, CDR1 is MNHNS, CDR2 SASEGT. The CDR3 sequence is 15 residues long. Here the CDR3 reads CASSESTSGYNEQFF. In DNA form, the CDR3 reads TGTGCCAGCAGTGAATCGACTAGCGGATACAATGAGCAGTTCTTC.

This clone was seen once. This chain links TRBV7-2 with TRBJ2-7; D unresolved. This CDR3 has 14 amino acids. V was cut by 4 bases and J by 0 bases, with 10 bases left in between. CDR1 and CDR2 (germline): SGHTA, FQGNSA. The chain's CDR3 is CASSSPGSSYEQYF. The CDR3 nucleotides are TGTGCCAGCAGCTCCCCCGGTAGCTCCTACGAGCAGTACTTC.

This sequence joins TRBV28 and TRBJ1-5; D is unresolved. The CDR3 sequence is 14 residues long. Trimming removed 6 bases from V and 6 bases from J, with 15 bases in between. Germline-derived CDR1 and CDR2 are MDHEN and SYDVKM. The DNA of the CDR3 is TGTGCCAGCAGCCGGGATTTCCGGAGTCAGCCCCAGCATTTT. The encoded protein is CASSRDFRSQPQHF.

The V gene is TRBV28, the J gene TRBJ1-5, with no clear D. CDR1 MDHEN and CDR2 SYDVKM come from the germline V gene. Trimming left V 2 bases short and J 8 bases short, with 13 bases between. CDR3 length: 14 residues. CDR3: CASSLSGRGKPQHF. Here the CDR3 DNA reads TGTGCCAGCAGTTTAAGCGGCAGAGGGAAGCCCCAGCATTTT. Full variable domain (rest looked up from reference TRBV28 and TRBJ1-5): DVKVTQSSRYLVKRTGEKVFLECVQDMDHENMFWYRQDPGLGLRLIYFSYDVKMKEKGDIPEGYSVSREKKERFSLILESASTNQTSMYLCASSLSGRGKPQHFGDGTRLSIL.

The genes are TRBV12-3 or TRBV12-4 and TRBJ1-1; D might be TRBD1 (6 bases). The CDR3 loop spans 12 amino acids. V was pared by 7 bases and J by 4 bases, with 10 bases between. In DNA form, the CDR3 reads TGTGCCAGCAACCTACAGGGCACTGAAGCTTTCTTT. This sequence encodes CASNLQGTEAFF.

This clone was seen a handful of times. This rearrangement joins TRBV27 to TRBJ2-1; perhaps TRBD1 as D (5 bases). The V gene's germline CDR1 is MNHEY and CDR2 SMNVEV (reference sequence). Trimming pared 10 bases from V and 9 bases from J, leaving 19 bases between. There are 13 residues in the CDR3. CDR3 nucleotides: TGTGCCACGGGCCGGGCAGGGATCGGTGAGCAGTTCTTC. Residues: CATGRAGIGEQFF.

This sequence joins TRBV28 and TRBJ1-4; 8 nucleotides agree with TRBD1. After removal of 8 bases from V and 8 bases from J, the junction contained 7 bases not matched to a gene. Germline values: CDR1 MDHEN, CDR2 SYDVKM. The CDR3 contains 13 residues. CDR3 residues: CASGTGGEEKLFF. The CDR3 bases are TGTGCCAGCGGAACAGGGGGGGAGGAAAAACTGTTTTTT.

The V call is TRBV28, the J call TRBJ2-7; 12 nucleotides match TRBD1. CDR1 is MDHEN and CDR2 is SYDVKM in the germline V gene. V was pared by 1 base and J by 4 bases, with 5 bases of the junction left unmatched. The CDR3 length is 16 residues. In DNA form, the CDR3 reads TGTGCCAGCAGTTTATCTGGGACAGGGGGCCGGTACGAGCAGTACTTC. Encoded protein: CASSLSGTGGRYEQYF.

V usage is TRBV5-1 and J usage is TRBJ2-3; 12 bases are shared with TRBD2. The germline V gene encodes CDR1 SGHRS and CDR2 YFSETQ. The junction had 6 bases not matched to a gene; V was cut back by 4 bases and J by 0 bases. The CDR3 length is 17 residues. CDR3 nucleotides: TGCGCCAGCAGCCCCTGGACTAGCGGGACTAGCACAGATACGCAGTATTTT. This sequence encodes CASSPWTSGTSTDTQYF.

The chain links TRBV19 to TRBJ2-1; 7 bases map to TRBD2. CDR3 length: 16 residues. CDR1 is LNHDA and CDR2 is SQIVND in the germline V gene (reference sequence). J lost 8 bases, V lost 4 bases, and 14 bases had no gene match. CDR3 protein: CASSKGRGTKRDEQFF. DNA for the CDR3: TGTGCCAGTAGTAAGGGGAGGGGCACAAAACGCGATGAGCAGTTCTTC.

The chain has TRBV28 and TRBJ2-2; 12 bases are a match to TRBD2. The ends lost 6 bases at V and 5 bases at J; junction bases unmatched: 7. This CDR3 spans 16 amino acids. Per germline, CDR1 MDHEN and CDR2 SYDVKM. The CDR3 spells CASSRLAGGRTGELFF. CDR3 DNA: TGTGCCAGCAGCCGTCTAGCGGGAGGGCGGACCGGGGAGCTGTTTTTT.

The chain carries TRBV9 and TRBJ1-2; no clear D. The CDR3 length is 19 residues. Germline CDR1 SGDLS, CDR2 YYNGEE. V lost 4 bases to trimming and J lost 5 bases, with 30 bases between them. The CDR3 here is CASSPTIVLSGPGIYGYTF. Here the CDR3 DNA reads TGTGCCAGCAGCCCCACCATAGTTTTGTCGGGCCCGGGGATTTATGGCTACACCTTC.

DNA of the CDR3: TGTGCCAGCAGTTCCCCCCGGGGGGCCTACGGTCGGAATGAGCAGTTCTTC. This gives the protein CASSSPRGAYGRNEQFF. V is TRBV28 and J is TRBJ2-1; weak D call: TRBD2 (7 bases). Per germline, CDR1 MDHEN and CDR2 SYDVKM. Trimming removed 4 bases at V and 7 bases at J, with 23 bases between. The CDR3 extends over 17 amino acids. The full variable domain, completed using reference TRBV28 and TRBJ2-1, is DVKVTQSSRYLVKRTGEKVFLECVQDMDHENMFWYRQDPGLGLRLIYFSYDVKMKEKGDIPEGYSVSREKKERFSLILESASTNQTSMYLCASSSPRGAYGRNEQFFGPGTRLTVL.

V is TRBV24-1 and J is TRBJ1-1; D is possibly TRBD1 (5 bases). The CDR3 runs 13 residues. Germline V CDR1 and CDR2: KGHDR, SFDVKD. V lost 5 bases and J 3 bases, leaving 9 bases between the germline ends. CDR3 in amino acids: CATSAGGYTEAFF. CDR3 in DNA: TGTGCCACCAGTGCGGGGGGGTACACTGAAGCTTTCTTT.